The sequence of this T cell receptor beta chain was determined in a study of OX40 agonist ivuxolimab in advanced cancers. Sequencing was performed with immunoSEQ multiplex PCR; in TCRdb, only in-frame clones are kept and a portion is missing. Here the sample spans tens of thousands of clones, roughly 92% being singletons. As concerns this clone: The antigen remains undetermined.

Germline lookup yields CDR1 SGHRS and CDR2 YFSETQ. The CDR3 length is 15 residues. V dropped 1 base and J dropped 6; count of bases not matched to a gene: 5. Study results and caveats: At 0.1 to 3.0 mg/kg, clonal expansion of CD4+ and CD8+ blood T cells had occurred by week 6. Patients with a partial response at 0.1-3.0 mg/kg had among the lowest clonal expansion.

Sequenced here: CD4+ or CD8+ T cells sorted from blood, sampled in a trial of the OX40 agonist ivuxolimab. The receptor comes from an adult with an advanced solid tumor such as melanoma, head and neck, liver or kidney cancer. The chain has TRBV5-1 and TRBJ2-1; 9 bases map to TRBD2. CDR3 residues: CASSLSLAGPNEQFF. CDR3 nucleotide sequence: TGCGCCAGCAGCTTGAGTCTAGCGGGACCCAATGAGCAGTTCTTC.